This T cell receptor beta chain was profiled in a study of T cell repertoires in cytomegalovirus infection. Turning to the study itself: CMV epitopes in the study were HLA-C-restricted (recently identified) and HLA-B-restricted (well studied). Matching HLA type, along with CMV infection, was indicated by public TCR beta signatures. Whole-study results and caveats: Clonotype analysis showed dominance of the ex vivo response by HLA-C-restricted CMV-specific TCR beta clonotypes.

The CDR3 runs 13 residues. Trimming took 0 bases from V and 4 from J, leaving 7 bases between them. This clonotype was seen only a few times. Its antigen remains unknown. A single record per CDR3 protein comes from TCRdb applying MiXCR to the reads. The profile shows over 250,000 distinct CDR3 sequences, approximately 22% of them singletons. The receptor's source is a human donor in good health (CMV status not recorded). Some clones in this sample may be carry-over from other donors' samples. The source was cultured PBMCs, collected from culture after CMV antigen stimulation. V and J are TRBV12-3 or TRBV12-4 and TRBJ2-7; unclear D gene. The CDR3 DNA reads TGTGCCAGCAGTTTAGCGGTGGCTTACGAGCAGTACTTC. This sequence encodes CASSLAVAYEQYF.